The 8 T cell receptor beta chains presented below share a single source sample, sequenced in a study of T cell clones after liver transplantation. TCRdb keeps only in-frame clones here, not all; method: immunoSEQ multiplex PCR. This sample has about 72,000 clones, with more than 75% found just once. The starting material was CD4+ T cells from blood, obtained before liver transplant. The receptor source for this set is a human donor who received a liver transplant.

Note on this clone: This sample includes further DNA sequences coding for the same CDR3. This rearrangement joins TRBV29-1 to TRBJ2-1; tentatively, D is TRBD2 (6 bases). Germline values: CDR1 SQVTM, CDR2 ANQGSEA. Trimming shortened V by 4 bases and J by 0 bases, and 7 bases separated the two germline ends. The CDR3 has 13 residues. The CDR3 spells CSVAGSSYNEQFF. The CDR3 DNA is TGCAGCGTTGCCGGGAGCTCCTACAATGAGCAGTTCTTC.

This clone was seen just once. V gene TRBV11-3 combines with J gene TRBJ1-1; D remains unclear. V was clipped by 2 bases and J by 5 bases, with 12 bases between them. This CDR3 has 14 residues. Per the germline V gene, CDR1 is SGHNT and CDR2 is YENEEA. In DNA, the CDR3 is TGTGCCAGCAGCTTAAAGGGAGTGGGGACTGAAGCTTTCTTT. Amino acid sequence: CASSLKGVGTEAFF.

This clone showed up just a few times. The chain links TRBV5-6 to TRBJ2-6, with D hard to call. The germline V gene encodes CDR1 SGHDT and CDR2 YYEEEE. Deletions cut 0 bases from V and 2 bases from J, with 0 bases between. The CDR3 loop spans 13 amino acids. CDR3 DNA: TGTGCCAGCAGCTTGGCTGGGGCCAACGTCCTGACTTTC. This translates into CASSLAGANVLTF. The complete variable domain, with remaining parts taken from reference TRBV5-6 and TRBJ2-6, reads DAGVTQSPTHLIKTRGQQVTLRCSPKSGHDTVSWYQQALGQGPQFIFQYYEEEERQRGNFPDRFSGHQFPNYSSELNVNALLLGDSALYLCASSLAGANVLTFGAGSRLTVL.

The DNA for the CDR3 is TGTGCTAGTGGTTTGTATGGCGCCGGGGCTGGGGCCAACGTCCTGACTTTC. It translates to CASGLYGAGAGANVLTF. The gene calls are TRBV12-5 and TRBJ2-6, with D perhaps TRBD2 (5 bases). Germline CDR1 reads LGHNT; CDR2 reads FRNRAP. This CDR3 is 17 amino acids long. Trimming removed 2 bases at V and 2 bases at J, with 13 bases between.

The chain joins TRBV30 to TRBJ1-5, with TRBD1 as a possible D gene (6 bases). Trimming took off 4 bases at V and 0 bases at J, with 16 bases between the two ends. Germline CDR1 reads GTSNPN; CDR2 reads SVGIG (reference sequence). The CDR3 sequence is 16 residues long. The CDR3 nucleotides are TGTGCCTGGACCCTTGGGGGGGCTCTTAGCAATCAGCCCCAGCATTTT. Translation: CAWTLGGALSNQPQHF.

The chain employs TRBV28 and TRBJ2-5, with 11 nucleotides matching TRBD2. V was clipped by 1 base and J by 5 bases; unmatched bases: 3. Looked up from germline, CDR1 is MDHEN and CDR2 is SYDVKM. CDR3 length equals 15 residues. The CDR3 bases are TGTGCCAGCAGTTTATCACTAGCGGGAGTGGAGACCCAGTACTTC. Its protein product is CASSLSLAGVETQYF.

The chain is built from TRBV6-5 and TRBJ1-2, with 7 bases lining up with TRBD1. The CDR3 has 13 residues. Germline CDR1 MNHEY, CDR2 SVGAGI. Unmatched junction bases numbered 10, after V lost 11 bases and J lost 4 bases. The CDR3 loop reads CASRTGSGYGYTF. The CDR3 DNA is TGTGCCTCACGGACAGGATCGGGCTATGGCTACACCTTC.

The V call is TRBV2, the J call TRBJ2-1; 16 nucleotides match TRBD2. The CDR3 is 18 residues long. V gave up 6 bases and J gave up 7 bases; unmatched junction bases: 12. The germline CDR1 and CDR2 sequences are SNHLY and FYNNEI. The DNA for the CDR3 is TGTGCCAGCAGCAATGCCCCGGGACTAGCGGGAGGGAAAAATGAGCAGTTCTTC. As protein: CASSNAPGLAGGKNEQFF. The full variable domain, with the rest looked up from reference TRBV2 and TRBJ2-1, is EPEVTQTPSHQVTQMGQEVILRCVPISNHLYFYWYRQILGQKVEFLVSFYNNEISEKSEIFDDQFSVERPDGSNFTLKIRSTKLEDSAMYFCASSNAPGLAGGKNEQFFGPGTRLTVL.